A single sample is the source of the 26 T cell receptor beta chains below, sequenced in a study of T-cell memory formation after mild COVID-19. TCRdb independently ran MiXCR on the 5' RACE reads; one entry per CDR3 protein. Among more than 450,000 distinct CDR3 sequences listed, 18% were seen once. Material: PBMCs or a T cell subset sorted from them (not recorded which). These receptors were obtained from an adult woman who had mild COVID-19 (a few samples of this study predate the infection). Cell type and time point are not known.

The chain carries TRBV21-1 and TRBJ2-1; TRBD2, the table's D call, was not compared with the DNA. TRBV21-1 is labeled a pseudogene. The CDR3 contains 15 residues. DNA for the CDR3: TGTGCCAGCAGCAAGAGGGCCATACCGGACAATGAGCAGTTCTTC. It encodes CASSKRAIPDNEQFF.

This clonotype was seen many times. The CDR3 reads CASSLGRLSGTGELFF. CDR3 DNA sequence: TGCGCCAGCAGCTTGGGCCGACTCTCGGGCACCGGGGAGCTGTTTTTT. This rearrangement joins TRBV5-1 to TRBJ2-2; D is undetermined. The CDR3 consists of 16 residues. Looked up from germline, CDR1 is SGHRS and CDR2 is YFSETQ. Trimming took 0 bases from V and 4 from J, leaving 13 bases between them.

The rearrangement uses TRBV7-8 and TRBJ1-2; the match to TRBD1 covers 9 bases. Per germline, CDR1 SGHVS and CDR2 FQNEAQ. This CDR3 has 13 residues. J gave up 7 bases and V 5 bases, and 5 bases lay outside the gene matches. The CDR3 bases are TGTGCCAGCAGCATTACAGGGGGCCCTGGCTACACCTTC. Translated: CASSITGGPGYTF.

This clonotype appeared a few times. The chain joins TRBV29-1 to TRBJ1-4; 8 positions match TRBD1. Germline lookup yields CDR1 SQVTM and CDR2 ANQGSEA. The J segment lost 5 bases and the V segment lost 7 bases, leaving 6 bases of the junction unmatched. The length of the CDR3 is 13 residues. CDR3 loop: CSAATGANEKLFF. Written as DNA, the CDR3 is TGCAGCGCGGCGACAGGGGCGAATGAAAAACTGTTTTTT.

This clonotype was seen a few times. The chain combines TRBV5-6 with TRBJ2-3; tentatively, D is TRBD2 (6 bases). CDR3 length: 15 residues. From germline, CDR1 is SGHDT and CDR2 YYEEEE. V was clipped by 1 base and J by 4 bases, with 13 bases between them. CDR3 sequence: CASSLRLEGADTQYF. The DNA of the CDR3 is TGTGCCAGCAGCTTGCGACTAGAGGGAGCAGATACGCAGTATTTT.

The chain recombines TRBV9 with TRBJ2-7, with TRBD2 identical over 10 bases. The CDR3 totals 15 residues. Per germline, CDR1 SGDLS and CDR2 YYNGEE. Trimming removed 2 bases from V and 1 base from J; junction bases left unmatched: 3. For the CDR3, the DNA is TGTGCCAGCAGCGTCGGGACTAGCGTATCCTACGAGCAGTACTTC. It is translated as CASSVGTSVSYEQYF.

The J gene is TRBJ2-3, the V gene TRBV7-8, with D perhaps TRBD2 (6 bases). The germline V and J ends were trimmed by 6 bases and 2 bases, with 15 bases remaining between them. Germline CDR1 is SGHVS and CDR2 is FQNEAQ. The CDR3 is 15 residues long. The CDR3 nucleotides are TGTGCCAGCAGGCCCCCGGGACTTTTCACAGATACGCAGTATTTT. This translates into CASRPPGLFTDTQYF.

The DNA for the CDR3 is TGTGCCAGCAGCCTGTCAGAAGGACCACGCACAGATACGCAGTATTTT. Translating it yields CASSLSEGPRTDTQYF. This chain connects TRBV4-2 to TRBJ2-3; D is ambiguous. V lost 4 bases and J 1 base, leaving 15 bases between the germline ends. The CDR3 length is 16 residues. The germline CDR1 and CDR2 sequences are LGHNA and YNFKEQ.

V usage is TRBV20-1 and J usage is TRBJ1-1; possibly TRBD1 for D (5 bases). The germline CDR1 and CDR2 sequences are DFQATT and SNEGSKA (reference sequence). The CDR3 extends over 12 amino acids. V gave up 6 bases and J gave up 8 bases, with 16 bases separating them. This CDR3 reads CSAPDDRGEAFF. CDR3 bases: TGCAGTGCACCCGACGATCGGGGGGAAGCTTTCTTT.

CDR3 residues: CASRGAELSFF. The CDR3 coding sequence is TGTGCCTCCCGGGGGGCGGAATTGTCTTTCTTT. J is TRBJ1-1 and V is TRBV30, with D perhaps TRBD1 (6 bases). Per germline, CDR1 GTSNPN and CDR2 SVGIG (reference sequence). The germline V and J ends were trimmed by 7 bases and 12 bases, with 18 bases remaining between them. This CDR3 has 11 amino acids.

The rearrangement uses TRBV3-1 and TRBJ2-1; D remains unclear. The CDR3 length is 16 residues. Trimming stripped 1 base from V and 6 bases from J, with 16 bases between. Germline V gene sequence: CDR1 LGHDT, CDR2 YNNKEL (reference sequence). The CDR3 DNA reads TGTGCCAGCAGCCAAGTAACGGACCCAGGCGGCAATGAGCAGTTCTTC. Its protein is CASSQVTDPGGNEQFF.

This clonotype showed up just a few times. This rearrangement joins TRBV20-1 to TRBJ2-7; 11 positions agree with TRBD2. CDR1 and CDR2 (germline): DFQATT, SNEGSKA (reference sequence). The CDR3 covers 12 residues. Trimming at V came to 5 bases and at J to 5 bases, leaving 2 bases not matched to a gene. CDR3 bases: TGCAGTGCTCCGGGACTAGCGGACGAGCAGTACTTC. This translates into CSAPGLADEQYF.

The chain combines TRBV6-5 with TRBJ1-2; possibly TRBD1 for D (6 bases). Trimming left V 8 bases short and J 4 bases short, with 11 bases between. CDR3 size: 12 residues. The V gene's germline CDR1 is MNHEY and CDR2 SVGAGI. Here the CDR3 DNA reads TGTGCCAGCGGGGGGGGCCTCTATGGCTACACCTTC. This encodes CASGGGLYGYTF.

This clonotype was found a few times. The chain couples TRBV5-5 to TRBJ2-2, with D perhaps TRBD1 or TRBD2 (5 bases each). The V gene lost 0 bases and the J gene lost 0 bases, with 6 bases spanning the gap. This CDR3 region has 15 residues. From germline, CDR1 is SGHKS and CDR2 YYEKEE (reference sequence). The CDR3, as DNA: TGTGCCAGCAGCTTGGGGGGGACGAACACCGGGGAGCTGTTTTTT. This gives the protein CASSLGGTNTGELFF.

The rearrangement links TRBV5-1 to TRBJ2-1, with D unresolved. The germline gives CDR1 SGHRS, CDR2 YFSETQ. CDR3 length equals 14 residues. V shed 2 bases and J shed 4 bases, with 10 bases lying between them. The CDR3, as DNA: TGCGCCAGCAGCTTTCGGAACGGATACAATGAGCAGTTCTTC. As protein: CASSFRNGYNEQFF.

The chain is built from TRBV20-1 and TRBJ2-7; the D gene is possibly TRBD2 (6 bases). Germline CDR1 and CDR2: DFQATT and SNEGSKA (reference sequence). The V end lost 0 bases, the J end lost 7 bases, and 13 bases lay between the germline ends. This CDR3 is built from 13 residues. CDR3 bases: TGCAGTGCTAGAGATGGCGGGGTGGGGGAGCAGTACTTC. Protein sequence: CSARDGGVGEQYF.

This clonotype has just a few counts. This chain links TRBV24-1 with TRBJ1-5, with D unresolved. CDR1 is KGHDR, CDR2 SFDVKD, per germline. Trimming took 4 bases from V and 9 from J, leaving 12 bases between them. The CDR3 length is 13 residues. The CDR3 region has the DNA TGTGCCACCAGTGACCTATCTGGTCGGCCCCAGCATTTT. Translating gives CATSDLSGRPQHF.

This clonotype was seen a handful of times. The chain joins TRBV12-3 or TRBV12-4 to TRBJ2-6; D is unclear. V was clipped by 2 bases and J by 5 bases, with 7 bases between them. CDR3 length equals 14 residues. This chain's CDR3 is CASSLLNRANVLTF. The CDR3 nucleotides are TGTGCCAGCAGTTTACTGAACAGGGCCAACGTCCTGACTTTC.

The rearrangement uses TRBV5-1 and TRBJ2-7; either TRBD1 or TRBD2 may fit D (5 bases each). With 4 bases removed from V and 3 bases from J, the gap between germline ends came to 11 bases. The V gene's germline CDR1 is SGHRS and CDR2 YFSETQ. This CDR3 spans 13 amino acids. The CDR3 loop is CASSGGRFYEQYF. CDR3 nucleotide sequence: TGCGCCAGCAGCGGGGGACGGTTCTACGAGCAGTACTTC.

This clonotype was observed a few times. This chain connects TRBV2 to TRBJ2-3, with D perhaps matching TRBD2 (6 bases). Germline assignment: CDR1 SNHLY and CDR2 FYNNEI. V lost 6 bases and J 2 bases, leaving 12 bases between the germline ends. The CDR3 contains 14 residues. The CDR3 sequence: CASRRDFPTDTQYF. The CDR3 DNA reads as TGTGCCAGCAGGCGGGACTTTCCCACAGATACGCAGTATTTT.

This clonotype was recorded a few times. V gene TRBV5-1 combines with J gene TRBJ1-1; D uncertain. CDR1 and CDR2 (germline): SGHRS, YFSETQ. This CDR3 comprises 13 residues. Trimming stripped 6 bases from V and 0 bases from J, with 9 bases between. The CDR3 DNA sequence: TGCGCCAGCAAACGAGACATGAACACTGAAGCTTTCTTT. Translating it yields CASKRDMNTEAFF.

V and J are TRBV9 and TRBJ2-3; 8 nucleotides match TRBD2. The trim removed 6 bases at V and 1 base at J, leaving 10 bases unmatched. The CDR3 consists of 16 residues. From germline, CDR1 is SGDLS and CDR2 YYNGEE. This chain's CDR3 is CASTPGGLARTDTQYF. The CDR3 DNA reads as TGTGCCAGCACCCCGGGAGGACTAGCCCGCACAGATACGCAGTATTTT.

This clonotype was seen only a few times. The chain is built from TRBV9 and TRBJ1-2, with D uncertain. Germline V gene data show CDR1 as SGDLS and CDR2 as YYNGEE. Trimming cost V 4 bases and J 4 bases, with 17 bases left between them. The CDR3 extends over 15 amino acids. CDR3 sequence reads: CASSPQHNGFYGYTF. CDR3 sequence (DNA): TGTGCCAGCAGCCCCCAGCACAATGGTTTCTATGGCTACACCTTC.

This rearrangement joins TRBV24-1 to TRBJ2-2; D ambiguous. Germline loops: CDR1 KGHDR, CDR2 SFDVKD. There are 13 residues in the CDR3. V lost 7 bases and J 0 bases, leaving 5 bases between the germline ends. The CDR3 here is CATRHSNTGELFF. As DNA, the CDR3 is TGTGCCACCAGACACTCGAACACCGGGGAGCTGTTTTTT.

There are a few counts of this clonotype. The rearrangement joins TRBV4-3 to TRBJ1-2; 8 positions match TRBD1. V dropped 1 base and J dropped 4; count of bases not matched to a gene: 8. Per germline, CDR1 LGHNA and CDR2 YSLEER. The CDR3 contains 16 residues. The CDR3 spells CASSQAPQGALYGYTF. The CDR3 DNA reads TGCGCCAGCAGCCAAGCCCCCCAGGGGGCCCTCTATGGCTACACCTTC.

This clonotype was found a few times. J is TRBJ2-7 and V is TRBV7-2; 8 bases fit TRBD2. Germline-derived CDR1 and CDR2 are SGHTA and FQGNSA. The CDR3 spans 16 residues. J gave up 1 base and V 5 bases, and 10 bases lay outside the gene matches. The CDR3 coding sequence is TGTGCCAGCAGCCCCGGAGGAGTAGCGGGGTCCTACGAGCAGTACTTC. Its translation: CASSPGGVAGSYEQYF.